The clone carrying this T cell receptor (beta chain) was seen just once. Some clones are missing from TCRdb's copy, which holds only in-frame ones; the method was immunoSEQ multiplex PCR. Among 350,000 to 450,000 clones listed, roughly 81% were seen once. The entry originates in a study of Ad26.COV2.S vaccination and SARS-CoV-2 variants. As for the study in general: Donor had been placed in the Ad26.COV2.S arm of the COV1001 trial.

This CDR3 comprises 15 residues. The V end was cut by 7 bases, the J end by 7 bases, with 19 bases between. CDR1 and CDR2 (germline): MDHEN, SYDVKM. Sample treatment: around 19 received Ad26.COV2.S at low or high dose, single or two shots; 5 received placebo; per-sample allocation not given. Samples analyzed were those drawn on day 63 after the first vaccine or placebo injection. The rearrangement uses TRBV28 and TRBJ1-4, with a weak D call TRBD1 (6 bases). The sequence was obtained from a person between 18 and 59 years old who received the Ad26.COV2.S COVID-19 vaccine or a placebo. Sample: peripheral blood, taken in a trial of Ad26.COV2.S vaccine versus placebo. The CDR3 protein is CASTAPSTGSEKLFF. The CDR3 bases are TGTGCCAGCACCGCCCCGAGTACAGGGAGTGAAAAACTGTTTTTT.